This is a list of T cell receptor beta chains from one sample in a study of Graves' ophthalmopathy and Graves' hyperthyroidism. MiXCR, run by TCRdb on the multiplex PCR reads, gives a single entry per CDR3 protein. The sample lists a few hundred thousand distinct CDR3 sequences; roughly a sixth were seen once. Sequenced: peripheral blood. All receptors come from an adult woman with stable Graves' hyperthyroidism. CDR3s include the opening cysteine and the closing phenylalanine or tryptophan. D genes are given only for firm matches. Not every row has a clone size; where given, it reads once, few, many or a size class.

clone_size	v_call	j_call	d_call	cdr3_nt	cdr3_aa
many	TRBV25-1	TRBJ1-2	TRBD1	TGTGCCAGCACCGACAGGGGCGGTGGCTACACCTTC	CASTDRGGGYTF
many	TRBV20-1	TRBJ2-7	NA	TGCAGTGTGAGTAGCCACGAGCAGTACTTC	CSVSSHEQYF
many	TRBV5-1	TRBJ1-1	NA	TGCGCCAGCAGCTTGGGAGGGGCAGAGAACACTGAAGCTTTCTTT	CASSLGGAENTEAFF
many	TRBV15	TRBJ2-7	NA	TGTGCCACCAGCACGATAAATAACTACGAGCAGTACTTC	CATSTINNYEQYF
NA	TRBV7-8	TRBJ2-1	NA	TGTGCCAGCAGGAGAAGGACCTACAATGAGCAGTTCTTC	CASRRRTYNEQFF
many	TRBV20-1	TRBJ2-7	NA	TGCAGTGCTAGAGAGGACCTCTACGAGCAGTACTTC	CSAREDLYEQYF
many	TRBV11-2	TRBJ1-5	NA	TGTGCCAGCAGCTTATCCCCTGGGCGGGACCATCAGCCCCAGCATTTT	CASSLSPGRDHQPQHF
few	TRBV5-1	TRBJ2-2	TRBD1	TGCGCCAGCAGCAGGGGACAGGGCCGGGAGCTGTTTTTT	CASSRGQGRELFF
many	TRBV11-3	TRBJ2-4	TRBD1	TGTGCCAGCAGCCGTGGACAGGGCAACATTCAGTACTTC	CASSRGQGNIQYF
NA	TRBV28	TRBJ1-1	NA	TGTGCCAGCAGTTCCCACAGCAGCACTGAAGCTTTCTTT	CASSSHSSTEAFF
NA	TRBV6-2/TRBV6-3	TRBJ1-1	TRBD1	TGTGCCAACACCTACAGGGGAACTGAAGCTTTCTTT	CANTYRGTEAFF
many	TRBV6-1	TRBJ1-5	NA	TGTGCCAGCAGCGACGGACGGATAGGCAATCAGCCCCAGCATTTT	CASSDGRIGNQPQHF
many	TRBV12-3/TRBV12-4	TRBJ2-7	NA	TGTGCCAGCAGTTTTGGGACCCTCTCCCAGTACTTC	CASSFGTLSQYF
few	TRBV10-3	TRBJ2-5	NA	TGTGCCATCAGTGGGAAGGGTCATCAAGAGACCCAGTACTTC	CAISGKGHQETQYF
NA	TRBV20-1	TRBJ1-2	NA	TGCAGTGCTAGAGGGACATCTGGCTACACCTTC	CSARGTSGYTF
few	TRBV3-1	TRBJ2-5	NA	TGTGCCAGCAGCCAACCCTCAGCTGGGACCCAGTACTTC	CASSQPSAGTQYF
few	TRBV7-2	TRBJ1-1	NA	TGTGCCAGCAGCTTAGGTTCGTGGAACACTGAAGCTTTCTTT	CASSLGSWNTEAFF
few	TRBV27	TRBJ2-6	TRBD2	TGTGCCAGCAGTTATGGCAACCTAGCGGGGTCCGGTTGGGCCAACGTCCTGACTTTC	CASSYGNLAGSGWANVLTF
few	TRBV7-3	TRBJ2-2	TRBD1	TGTGCCAGCAGCTTGTTGGGACAGGGGTCATCCGGGGAGCTGTTTTTT	CASSLLGQGSSGELFF
many	TRBV28	TRBJ2-7	NA	TGTGCCAGCAGTTTGCGAGGGCTTACCTACGAGCAGTACTTC	CASSLRGLTYEQYF
many	TRBV29-1	TRBJ1-1	TRBD1	TGCAGCGTTGTCAGGGGGCTCACTGAAGCTTTCTTT	CSVVRGLTEAFF
many	TRBV5-5	TRBJ1-1	TRBD1	TGTGCCAGCAGCTTGGTGACAGGGGGCGCAACTGAAGCTTTCTTT	CASSLVTGGATEAFF
many	TRBV19	TRBJ1-1	NA	TGTGCCAGTAGTGTGCCGGATCTGAACACTGAAGCTTTCTTT	CASSVPDLNTEAFF
many	TRBV5-1	TRBJ1-5	TRBD1	TGCGCCAGCAGCTTTGCAGGGGGAAAGGGTCAGCCCCAGCATTTT	CASSFAGGKGQPQHF
NA	TRBV18	TRBJ1-3	NA	TGTGCCAGCTCACCGGACGCACCTTCAATCTCTGGAAACACCATATATTTT	CASSPDAPSISGNTIYF
many	TRBV10-2	TRBJ2-5	NA	TGCGCCAGCAGTGAAGCATCCCTGGGGACCCAGTACTTC	CASSEASLGTQYF
NA	TRBV20-1	TRBJ2-5	TRBD2	TGCAGTGCTAGGGGGCTAGCGGGATCAAACGGACAAGAGACCCAGTACTTC	CSARGLAGSNGQETQYF
many	TRBV20-1	TRBJ2-7	NA	TGCAGTGCTAGTTTGCCGGGACTCGAGTCCTACGAGCAGTACTTC	CSASLPGLESYEQYF
many	TRBV4-1	TRBJ2-7	TRBD2	TGCGCCAGCAGCCAATTAGTCCCTCGGAGGGGCGGGAGGCCTTTGGAGCAGTACTTC	CASSQLVPRRGGRPLEQYF
many	TRBV7-9	TRBJ2-7	TRBD1	TGTGCCAGCAGCCCCGTGGACAGGGCCGAGCAGTACTTC	CASSPVDRAEQYF
many	TRBV6-1	TRBJ2-7	NA	TGTGCCAGCAGTGAACAGGAGTTCTACGAGCAGTACTTC	CASSEQEFYEQYF
NA	TRBV24-1	TRBJ2-3	TRBD1	TGTGCCACCAGTAGGAGCCGGGACAGGGGGCGCACAGATACGCAGTATTTT	CATSRSRDRGRTDTQYF
many	TRBV11-2	TRBJ1-2	NA	TGTGCCAGCAGCTTGGGAATTCCAGGGTTTGAGTATGGCTACACCTTC	CASSLGIPGFEYGYTF
many	TRBV28	TRBJ2-2	TRBD1	TGTGCCAGCAAAACAGGGGGCACCGGGGAGCTGTTTTTT	CASKTGGTGELFF
many	TRBV6-2/TRBV6-3	TRBJ2-4	NA	TGTGCCAGCAGGAAGACTAGTGAAAACATTCAGTACTTC	CASRKTSENIQYF
NA	TRBV6-2/TRBV6-3	TRBJ1-6	NA	TGTGCCAGCAGTTACGAGGCAGCGGTTCAATCACCGAATTCACCCCTCCACTTT	CASSYEAAVQSPNSPLHF